This T cell receptor beta chain was obtained from a study of blood T cell repertoires in COVID-19. Looking at the study overall: From the United States, Italy and Spain came samples of acute and convalescent COVID-19.

Adults between roughly 18 and 100 years of age took part from approximately 24 US areas. Donors were grouped by their self-reported clinical history. Symptom resolution, clearance, or two negative PCRs marked the recovered donors of Cohort 3. Looked up from germline, CDR1 is SEHNR and CDR2 is FQNEAQ (reference sequence). Trimming removed 5 bases from V and 1 base from J, with 11 bases in between. CDR3 length equals 14 residues. The assay was immunoSEQ multiplex PCR, and TCRdb's table has in-frame clones only and misses some. Of some 260,000 clones listed, more than 85% are singletons. The rearrangement uses TRBV7-9 and TRBJ1-1; TRBD1 is a possible D gene (6 bases). This sequence was found in a man aged 35 to 55 who had recovered from COVID-19. The sequencing sample was made of PBMCs or T cells enriched from blood (not recorded which). The CDR3 region has the DNA TGTGCCAGCAGCGCCTACAGGGAGAACACTGAAGCTTTCTTT. The encoded protein is CASSAYRENTEAFF.